This T cell receptor beta chain was observed in a study of blood T cell repertoires in COVID-19 (dated by TCRdb to about 2020). Study-wide context: Collaborator samples came from the United States, Italy and Spain and covered acute and convalescent phases of COVID-19. The material from the prospective study consisted of cDNA or gDNA derived from T cells, B-cell-depleted T cells, or PBMCs. Subjects who had been exposed to COVID-19, were actively infected with it, or had recovered from it provided the deeply sampled blood TCRbeta repertoires that made up the dataset. A freely available public database, intended as a resource for researchers studying the immune response to SARS-CoV-2, is where the repertoires were released. The samples were drawn from the first 160 participants of the ongoing ImmuneRACE study and from 1,254 subjects provided by 6 global collaborators. The sample metadata nearly always contained a de-identified subject ID, COVID-19 status, age in years and sex. Where available, HLA class I and class II types were taken from metadata supplied by the sample provider and were not determined by assay-based typing.

Each collaborating institution followed its own protocols to collect whole blood in K2EDTA tubes. For TCRbeta analysis, collaborator samples were shipped as frozen whole blood, as isolated PBMCs, or as DNA extracted from either sample type. This clone was seen only a few times. The antigen it recognizes is unknown. The record has no base qualities; no much larger clone is one base away. TCRbeta CDR3 regions were amplified from genomic DNA using the immunoSEQ Assay, a bias-controlled multiplex PCR. In the original analysis: The number of nucleated cells in each sample was estimated from the amplification of reference gene primers within the assay. To quantify the absolute abundance of each unique TCRbeta CDR3 rearrangement, sequence reads were collapsed and filtered. Productive Simpson clonality was computed per sample as the square root of Simpson's diversity index over productive rearrangements. The table comes from immuneACCESS by way of TCRdb, which keeps in-frame sequences with V and J called. Part of the clones is missing from these tables; in studies checked, under half for an unresolved V gene and the rest for unknown reasons. From that table come the V and J calls and clone size; the DNA was used to work out D and trimming. Here the sample has 150,000 to 200,000 clones; about 85% occur a single time. The ten biggest clones cover approximately 6.5% of the sample.

V is pruned by 7 bases and J by 4 bases, leaving 3 bases of the junction without a gene match. CDR1 is given as MNHEY and CDR2 as SMNVEV, both from the germline V gene (reference sequence). The CDR3 covers 14 residues, taking in both the cysteine and the phenylalanine. The entry retains the CDR3 DNA only, 42 bases that are in frame from base 1. Here is what the overall study found, with its caveats: Clinical and demographic metadata were provided uncurated, with the amount varying by source and participant.

The origin of this receptor is a woman of 80 years or more in a cohort sampled during active or convalescent COVID-19. The sequencing input was peripheral blood. This chain is built from TRBV27 and TRBJ2-1; the central 11 bases match TRBD2. The DNA sequence follows: TGTGCCAGCACCTTAGCGGGAGGGTACAATGAGCAGTTCTTC. Translated, this is CASTLAGGYNEQFF.